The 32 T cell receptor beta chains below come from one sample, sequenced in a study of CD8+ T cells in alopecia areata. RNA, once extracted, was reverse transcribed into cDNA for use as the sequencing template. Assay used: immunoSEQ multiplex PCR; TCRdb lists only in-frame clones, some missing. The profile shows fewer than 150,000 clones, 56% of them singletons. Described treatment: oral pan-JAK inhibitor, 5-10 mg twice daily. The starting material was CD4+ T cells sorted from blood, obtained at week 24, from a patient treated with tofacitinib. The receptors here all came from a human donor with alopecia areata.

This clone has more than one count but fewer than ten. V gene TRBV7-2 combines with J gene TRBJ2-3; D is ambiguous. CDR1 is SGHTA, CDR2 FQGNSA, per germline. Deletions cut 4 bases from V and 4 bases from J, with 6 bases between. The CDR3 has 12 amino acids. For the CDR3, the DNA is TGTGCCAGCAGCTCTTACTCAGATACGCAGTATTTT. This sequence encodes CASSSYSDTQYF.

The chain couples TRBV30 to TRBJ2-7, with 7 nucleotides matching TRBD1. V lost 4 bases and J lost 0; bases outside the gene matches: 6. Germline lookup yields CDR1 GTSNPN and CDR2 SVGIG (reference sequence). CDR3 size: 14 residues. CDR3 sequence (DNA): TGTGCCTGGACCCGCCGGGACAGCTCCTACGAGCAGTACTTC. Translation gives CAWTRRDSSYEQYF. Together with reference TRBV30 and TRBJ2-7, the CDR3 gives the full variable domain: SQTIHQWPATLVQPVGSPLSLECTVEGTSNPNLYWYRQAAGRGLQLLFYSVGIGQISSEVPQNLSASRPQDRQFILSSKKLLLSDSGFYLCAWTRRDSSYEQYFGPGTRLTVT.

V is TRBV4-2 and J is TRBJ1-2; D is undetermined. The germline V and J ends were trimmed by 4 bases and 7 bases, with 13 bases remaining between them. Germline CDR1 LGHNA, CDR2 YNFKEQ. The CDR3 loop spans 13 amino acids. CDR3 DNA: TGTGCCAGCAGCCCCTTGGCGGACGGTGGCTACACCTTC. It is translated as CASSPLADGGYTF.

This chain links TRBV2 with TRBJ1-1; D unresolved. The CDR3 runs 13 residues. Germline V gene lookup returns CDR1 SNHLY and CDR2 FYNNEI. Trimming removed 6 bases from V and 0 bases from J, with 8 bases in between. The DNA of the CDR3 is TGTGCCAGCAGGGCGGAGATGAACACTGAAGCTTTCTTT. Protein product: CASRAEMNTEAFF.

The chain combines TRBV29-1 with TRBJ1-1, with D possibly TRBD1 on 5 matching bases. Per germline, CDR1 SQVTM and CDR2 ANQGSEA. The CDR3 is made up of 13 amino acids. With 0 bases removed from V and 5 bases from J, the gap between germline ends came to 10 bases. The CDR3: CSVEEAQGTEAFF. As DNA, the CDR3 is TGCAGCGTTGAAGAGGCTCAGGGAACTGAAGCTTTCTTT.

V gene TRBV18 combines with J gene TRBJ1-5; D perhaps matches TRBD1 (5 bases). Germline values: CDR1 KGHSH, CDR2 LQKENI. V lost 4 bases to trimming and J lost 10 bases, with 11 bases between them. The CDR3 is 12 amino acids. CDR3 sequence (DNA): TGTGCCAGCTCACGACCCCAGGGACCCCAGCATTTT. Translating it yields CASSRPQGPQHF.

CDR3 amino acids: CASGSDGFYEQYF. The CDR3 DNA sequence: TGTGCCAGCGGGTCCGACGGCTTCTACGAGCAGTACTTC. The chain joins TRBV6-5 to TRBJ2-7; D is unclear. CDR1 is MNHEY, CDR2 SVGAGI, per germline. The CDR3 has 13 residues. V was trimmed by 8 bases and J by 3 bases, leaving 14 bases between them.

The CDR3 sequence: CASSEGTETYEQYF. CDR3 DNA sequence: TGTGCCAGCAGTGAGGGGACGGAGACTTACGAGCAGTACTTC. The chain is built from TRBV2 and TRBJ2-7; D may match TRBD1 or TRBD2 (5 bases each). CDR1 is SNHLY, CDR2 FYNNEI, per germline. Trimming removed 3 bases from V and 4 bases from J, with 13 bases in between. The CDR3 loop spans 14 amino acids. Supplemented by reference TRBV2 and TRBJ2-7, the full variable domain reads EPEVTQTPSHQVTQMGQEVILRCVPISNHLYFYWYRQILGQKVEFLVSFYNNEISEKSEIFDDQFSVERPDGSNFTLKIRSTKLEDSAMYFCASSEGTETYEQYFGPGTRLTVT.

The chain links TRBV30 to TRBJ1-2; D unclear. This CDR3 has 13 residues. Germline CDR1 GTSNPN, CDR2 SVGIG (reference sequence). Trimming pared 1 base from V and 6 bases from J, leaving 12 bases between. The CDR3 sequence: CAWSAPHRNGYTF. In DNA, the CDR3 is TGTGCCTGGAGTGCCCCCCACCGAAATGGCTACACCTTC.

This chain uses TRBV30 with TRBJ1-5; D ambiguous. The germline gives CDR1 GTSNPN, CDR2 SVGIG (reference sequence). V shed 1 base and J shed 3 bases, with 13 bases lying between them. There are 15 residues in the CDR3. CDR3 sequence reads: CAWSARPALNQPQHF. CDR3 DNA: TGTGCCTGGAGTGCCCGACCCGCACTCAATCAGCCCCAGCATTTT.

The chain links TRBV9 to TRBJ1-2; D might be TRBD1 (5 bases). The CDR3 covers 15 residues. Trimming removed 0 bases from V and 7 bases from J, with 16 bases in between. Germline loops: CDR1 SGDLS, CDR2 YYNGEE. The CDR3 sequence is CASSVVVSSQGGYTF. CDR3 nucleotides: TGTGCCAGCAGCGTAGTTGTCAGCTCTCAGGGTGGCTACACCTTC. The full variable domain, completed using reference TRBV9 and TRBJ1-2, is DSGVTQTPKHLITATGQRVTLRCSPRSGDLSVYWYQQSLDQGLQFLIQYYNGEERAKGNILERFSAQQFPDLHSELNLSSLELGDSALYFCASSVVVSSQGGYTFGSGTRLTVV.

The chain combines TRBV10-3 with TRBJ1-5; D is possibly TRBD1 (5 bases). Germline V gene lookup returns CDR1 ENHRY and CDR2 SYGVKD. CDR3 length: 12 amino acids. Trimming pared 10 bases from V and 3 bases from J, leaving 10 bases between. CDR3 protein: CATGGDNQPQHF. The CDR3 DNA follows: TGTGCCACCGGGGGGGACAATCAGCCCCAGCATTTT.

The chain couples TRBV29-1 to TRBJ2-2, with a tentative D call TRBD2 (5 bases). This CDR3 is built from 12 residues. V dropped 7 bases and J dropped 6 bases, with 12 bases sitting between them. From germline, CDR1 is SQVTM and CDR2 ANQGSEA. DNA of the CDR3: TGCAGCGCAGGACTTAGCGCCGGGGAGCTGTTTTTT. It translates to CSAGLSAGELFF.

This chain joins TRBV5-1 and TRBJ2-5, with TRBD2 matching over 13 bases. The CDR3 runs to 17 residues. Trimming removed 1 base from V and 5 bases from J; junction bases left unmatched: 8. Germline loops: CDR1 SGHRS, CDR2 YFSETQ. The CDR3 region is CASSLPQLAGGQETQYF. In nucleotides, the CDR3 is TGCGCCAGCAGCTTGCCGCAACTAGCGGGGGGGCAGGAGACCCAGTACTTC.

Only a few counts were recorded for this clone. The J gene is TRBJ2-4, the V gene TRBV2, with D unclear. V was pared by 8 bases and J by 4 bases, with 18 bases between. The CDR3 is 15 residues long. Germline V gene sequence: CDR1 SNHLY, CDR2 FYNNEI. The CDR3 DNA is TGTGCCAGCGGACCAGGAAACCCCCCGAAAAACATTCAGTACTTC. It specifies CASGPGNPPKNIQYF. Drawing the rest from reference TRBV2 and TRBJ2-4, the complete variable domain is EPEVTQTPSHQVTQMGQEVILRCVPISNHLYFYWYRQILGQKVEFLVSFYNNEISEKSEIFDDQFSVERPDGSNFTLKIRSTKLEDSAMYFCASGPGNPPKNIQYFGAGTRLSVL.

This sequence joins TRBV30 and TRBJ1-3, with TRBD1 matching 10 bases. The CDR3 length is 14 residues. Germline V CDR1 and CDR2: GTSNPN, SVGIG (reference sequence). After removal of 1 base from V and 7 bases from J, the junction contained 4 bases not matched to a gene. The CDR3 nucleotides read TGTGCCTGGAGTGAGGACAGGGGGAGGAACACCATATATTTT. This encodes CAWSEDRGRNTIYF.

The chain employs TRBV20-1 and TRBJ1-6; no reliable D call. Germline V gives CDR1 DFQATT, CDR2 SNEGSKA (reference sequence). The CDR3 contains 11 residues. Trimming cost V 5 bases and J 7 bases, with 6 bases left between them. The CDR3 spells CSAQRNSPLHF. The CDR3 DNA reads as TGCAGTGCTCAAAGGAATTCACCCCTCCACTTT.

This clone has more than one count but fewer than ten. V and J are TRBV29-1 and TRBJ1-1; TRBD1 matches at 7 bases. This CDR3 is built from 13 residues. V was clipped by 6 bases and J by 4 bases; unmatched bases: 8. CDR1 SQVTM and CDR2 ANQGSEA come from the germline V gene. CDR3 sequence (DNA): TGCAGCGTCATGACAGGGACGGGCACTGAAGCTTTCTTT. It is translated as CSVMTGTGTEAFF.

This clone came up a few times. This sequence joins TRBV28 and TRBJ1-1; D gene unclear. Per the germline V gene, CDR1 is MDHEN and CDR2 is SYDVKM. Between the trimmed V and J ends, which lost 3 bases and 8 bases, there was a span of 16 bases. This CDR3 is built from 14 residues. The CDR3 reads CASSFLDQRVEAFF. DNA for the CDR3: TGTGCCAGCAGTTTTCTCGACCAAAGGGTAGAAGCTTTCTTT.

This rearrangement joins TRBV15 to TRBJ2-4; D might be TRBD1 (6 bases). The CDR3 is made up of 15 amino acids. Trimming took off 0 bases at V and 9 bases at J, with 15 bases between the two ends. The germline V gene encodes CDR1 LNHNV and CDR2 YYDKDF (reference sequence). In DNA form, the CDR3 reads TGTGCCACCAGCAGAGATCAAGGGGGTATAGGCATTCAGTACTTC. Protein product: CATSRDQGGIGIQYF.

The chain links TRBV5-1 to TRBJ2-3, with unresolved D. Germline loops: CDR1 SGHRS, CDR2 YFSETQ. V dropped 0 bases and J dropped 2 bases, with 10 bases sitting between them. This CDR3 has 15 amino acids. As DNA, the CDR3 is TGCGCCAGCAGCTTGGAAGACTTGTACACAGATACGCAGTATTTT. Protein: CASSLEDLYTDTQYF.

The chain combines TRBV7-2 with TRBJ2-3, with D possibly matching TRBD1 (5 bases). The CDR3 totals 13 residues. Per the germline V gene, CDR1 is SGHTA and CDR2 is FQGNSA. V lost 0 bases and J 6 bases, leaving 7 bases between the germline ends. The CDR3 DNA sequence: TGTGCCAGCAGCTTAGCTTACAGGGATACGCAGTATTTT. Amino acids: CASSLAYRDTQYF.

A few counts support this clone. CDR3 sequence: CASSPSIPGGYTF. The DNA of the CDR3 is TGTGCCAGCAGCCCATCAATACCAGGGGGCTACACCTTC. The J gene is TRBJ1-2, the V gene TRBV11-2; a possible D gene is TRBD1 (5 bases). The CDR3 has 13 amino acids. Germline V gene sequence: CDR1 SGHAT, CDR2 FQNNGV. The V end lost 5 bases, the J end lost 8 bases, and 15 bases lay between the germline ends. The full variable domain, in which reference TRBV11-2 and TRBJ1-2 provide the parts outside the CDR3, is EAGVAQSPRYKIIEKRQSVAFWCNPISGHATLYWYQQILGQGPKLLIQFQNNGVVDDSQLPKDRFSAERLKGVDSTLKIQPAKLEDSAVYLCASSPSIPGGYTFGSGTRLTVV.

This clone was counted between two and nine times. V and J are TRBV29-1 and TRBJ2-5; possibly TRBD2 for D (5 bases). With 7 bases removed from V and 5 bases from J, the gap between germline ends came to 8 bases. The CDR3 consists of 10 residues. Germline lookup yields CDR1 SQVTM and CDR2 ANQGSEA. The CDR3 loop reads CSAGGETQYF. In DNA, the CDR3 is TGCAGCGCCGGCGGGGAGACCCAGTACTTC.

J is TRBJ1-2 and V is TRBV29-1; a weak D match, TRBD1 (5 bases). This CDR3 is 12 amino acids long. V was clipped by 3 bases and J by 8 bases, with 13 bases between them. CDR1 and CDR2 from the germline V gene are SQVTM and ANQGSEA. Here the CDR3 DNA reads TGCAGCGTTGATAAGACTGGGGGGGGCTACACCTTC. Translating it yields CSVDKTGGGYTF. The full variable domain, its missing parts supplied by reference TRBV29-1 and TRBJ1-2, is SAVISQKPSRDICQRGTSLTIQCQVDSQVTMMFWYRQQPGQSLTLIATANQGSEATYESGFVIDKFPISRPNLTFSTLTVSNMSPEDSSIYLCSVDKTGGGYTFGSGTRLTVV.

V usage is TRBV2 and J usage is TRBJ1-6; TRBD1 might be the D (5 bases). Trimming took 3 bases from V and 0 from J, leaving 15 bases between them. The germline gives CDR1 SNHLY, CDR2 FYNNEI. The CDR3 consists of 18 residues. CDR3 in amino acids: CASSDPKGAGSYNSPLHF. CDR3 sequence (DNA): TGTGCCAGCAGTGATCCTAAAGGGGCAGGCTCCTATAATTCACCCCTCCACTTT.

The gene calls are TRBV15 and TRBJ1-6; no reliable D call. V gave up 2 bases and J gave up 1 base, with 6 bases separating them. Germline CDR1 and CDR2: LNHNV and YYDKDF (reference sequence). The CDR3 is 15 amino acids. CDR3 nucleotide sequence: TGTGCCACCAGCAGACGACGGTCCTATAATTCACCCCTCCACTTT. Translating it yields CATSRRRSYNSPLHF.

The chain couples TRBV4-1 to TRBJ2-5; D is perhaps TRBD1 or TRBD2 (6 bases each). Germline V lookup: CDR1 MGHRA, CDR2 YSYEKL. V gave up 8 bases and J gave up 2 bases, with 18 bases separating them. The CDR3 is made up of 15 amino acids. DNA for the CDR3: TGCGCCAGCTCCCGAAAGGGGGGATATCAAGAGACCCAGTACTTC. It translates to CASSRKGGYQETQYF.

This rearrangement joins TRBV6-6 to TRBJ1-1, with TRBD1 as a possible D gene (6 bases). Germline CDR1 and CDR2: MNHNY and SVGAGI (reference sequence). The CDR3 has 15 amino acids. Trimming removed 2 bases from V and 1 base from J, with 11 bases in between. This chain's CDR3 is CASSYEGGSNTEAFF. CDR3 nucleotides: TGTGCCAGCAGTTACGAAGGGGGATCGAACACTGAAGCTTTCTTT.

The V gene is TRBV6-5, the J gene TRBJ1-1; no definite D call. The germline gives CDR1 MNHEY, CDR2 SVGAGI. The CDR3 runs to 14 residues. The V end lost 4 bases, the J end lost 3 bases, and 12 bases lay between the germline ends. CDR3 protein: CASSSQLSDTEAFF. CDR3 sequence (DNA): TGTGCCAGCAGTTCTCAGTTATCGGACACTGAAGCTTTCTTT.

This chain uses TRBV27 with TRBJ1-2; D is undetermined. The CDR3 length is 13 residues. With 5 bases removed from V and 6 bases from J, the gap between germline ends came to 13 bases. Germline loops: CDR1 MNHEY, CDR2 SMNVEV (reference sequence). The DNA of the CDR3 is TGTGCCAGCAGTCACTCCGGTCAAGATGGCTACACCTTC. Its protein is CASSHSGQDGYTF.

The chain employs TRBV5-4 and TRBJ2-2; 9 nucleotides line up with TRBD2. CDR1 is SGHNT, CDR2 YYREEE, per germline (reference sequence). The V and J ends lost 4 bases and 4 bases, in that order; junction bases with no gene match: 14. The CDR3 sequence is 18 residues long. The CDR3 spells CASSPGGPSGASTGELFF. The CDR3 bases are TGTGCCAGCAGCCCTGGTGGGCCTAGCGGGGCGAGCACCGGGGAGCTGTTTTTT.